The 9 T cell receptor beta chains below were found in one sample sequenced in a study of T cell responses to AZD1222 COVID-19 vaccine. Measured with immunoSEQ multiplex PCR; TCRdb has only the in-frame clones, and not every one. The sample carries 100,000 to 130,000 clones, more than 70% recorded once. The specimen comprised peripheral blood, sampled on day 0 of AZD1222 vaccination. These receptors all come from an adult in good health.

V usage is TRBV27 and J usage is TRBJ2-7, with 9 positions matching TRBD2. V shed 5 bases, J shed 1 base, and the junction held 6 bases outside the gene matches. The germline gives CDR1 MNHEY, CDR2 SMNVEV (reference sequence). This CDR3 comprises 15 residues. The CDR3 DNA reads as TGTGCCAGCAGTGCGACTAGCGGCCTATCCTACGAGCAGTACTTC. Protein sequence: CASSATSGLSYEQYF.

The rearrangement links TRBV5-1 to TRBJ1-4; 10 nucleotides agree with TRBD1. This CDR3 comprises 14 residues. From germline, CDR1 is SGHRS and CDR2 YFSETQ. V shed 0 bases and J 8 bases; nucleotides not matched to a gene: 1. The CDR3 nucleotides read TGCGCCAGCAGCTTGGTGGGACAGGGGGAAAAACTGTTTTTT. Translation gives CASSLVGQGEKLFF.

The chain carries TRBV18 and TRBJ1-2; D might be TRBD1 (5 bases). Looked up from germline, CDR1 is KGHSH and CDR2 is LQKENI. Trimming removed 3 bases from V and 5 bases from J, with 19 bases in between. CDR3 length: 16 residues. CDR3 sequence: CASSPPGGAMGYGYTF. The CDR3, as DNA: TGTGCCAGCTCACCCCCGGGAGGGGCAATGGGGTATGGCTACACCTTC.

The rearrangement links TRBV4-1 to TRBJ1-4, with 8 bases aligning to TRBD1. This CDR3 comprises 15 residues. The V and J ends lost 7 bases and 5 bases, in that order; junction bases with no gene match: 9. Germline-derived CDR1 and CDR2 are MGHRA and YSYEKL. The CDR3 loop is CASTRSGTGNEKLFF. CDR3 DNA sequence: TGCGCCAGCACCCGAAGCGGGACAGGAAATGAAAAACTGTTTTTT.

The V and J genes are TRBV5-1 and TRBJ1-1, with unresolved D. The V gene's germline CDR1 is SGHRS and CDR2 YFSETQ. The CDR3 sequence is 15 residues long. V was cut by 3 bases and J by 1 base, with 13 bases left in between. Here the CDR3 reads CASSSLSGANTEAFF. In nucleotides, the CDR3 is TGCGCCAGCAGCTCTCTCAGTGGTGCGAACACTGAAGCTTTCTTT.

V and J are TRBV6-1 and TRBJ2-4; D is uncertain. The V and J ends lost 1 base and 0 bases respectively, with 7 bases between them. The CDR3 spans 15 residues. The germline V gene has CDR1 MNHNS and CDR2 SASEGT. CDR3 loop: CASSEEGGAKNIQYF. CDR3 sequence (DNA): TGTGCCAGCAGTGAAGAGGGCGGAGCCAAAAACATTCAGTACTTC.

J is TRBJ1-1 and V is TRBV28, with a weak D call TRBD1 (5 bases). Germline V lookup: CDR1 MDHEN, CDR2 SYDVKM. Trimming took off 6 bases at V and 0 bases at J, with 11 bases between the two ends. CDR3 length equals 14 residues. The CDR3 region is CASRPRVLNTEAFF. The DNA for the CDR3 is TGTGCCAGCAGGCCCAGGGTTCTGAACACTGAAGCTTTCTTT.

The genes are TRBV3-1 (or the pseudogene TRBV3-2) and TRBJ2-7, with TRBD1 as a possible D gene (6 bases). The CDR3 has 14 residues. The germline V gene has CDR1 LGHDT and CDR2 YNNKEL (reference sequence). Between the trimmed V and J ends, which lost 4 bases and 0 bases, there was a span of 10 bases. The CDR3 nucleotides read TGTGCCAGCAGCCGCGGACAGAACTCCTACGAGCAGTACTTC. Amino acids: CASSRGQNSYEQYF.

This chain joins TRBV6-5 and TRBJ1-1, with D unresolved. The ends were cut back, 10 bases at V and 5 bases at J, with 23 bases in the middle. The CDR3 has 15 residues. Germline V gene data show CDR1 as MNHEY and CDR2 as SVGAGI. The CDR3 reads CATKRAGTLGTEAFF. CDR3 bases: TGTGCCACCAAGAGAGCGGGAACCCTGGGAACTGAAGCTTTCTTT.